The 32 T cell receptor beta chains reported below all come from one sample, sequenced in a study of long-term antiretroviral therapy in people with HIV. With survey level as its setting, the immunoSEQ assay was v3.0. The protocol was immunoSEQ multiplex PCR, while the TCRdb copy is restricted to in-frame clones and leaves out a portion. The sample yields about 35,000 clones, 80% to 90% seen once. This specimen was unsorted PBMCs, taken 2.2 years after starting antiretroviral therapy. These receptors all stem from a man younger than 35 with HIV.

CDR3 residues: CASSLWGSGYTF. As DNA, the CDR3 is TGTGCCAGCAGCTTGTGGGGATCTGGCTACACCTTC. The chain joins TRBV6-5 to TRBJ1-2, with D uncertain. The germline CDR1 and CDR2 sequences are MNHEY and SVGAGI. The CDR3 sequence is 12 residues long. Trimming left V 6 bases short and J 7 bases short, with 12 bases between.

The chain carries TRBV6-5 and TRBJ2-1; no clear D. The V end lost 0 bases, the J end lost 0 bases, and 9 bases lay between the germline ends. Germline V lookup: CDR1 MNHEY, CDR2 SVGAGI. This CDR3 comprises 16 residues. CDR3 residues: CASSYSLGSSYNEQFF. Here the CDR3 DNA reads TGTGCCAGCAGTTACTCCCTGGGAAGCTCCTACAATGAGCAGTTCTTC.

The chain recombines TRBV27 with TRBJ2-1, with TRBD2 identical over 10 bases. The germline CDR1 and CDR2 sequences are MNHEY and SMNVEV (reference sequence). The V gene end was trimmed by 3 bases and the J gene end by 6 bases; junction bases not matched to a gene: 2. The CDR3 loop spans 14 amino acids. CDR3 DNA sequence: TGTGCCAGCAGTTTGGGACTAGCGTCCAATGAGCAGTTCTTC. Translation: CASSLGLASNEQFF.

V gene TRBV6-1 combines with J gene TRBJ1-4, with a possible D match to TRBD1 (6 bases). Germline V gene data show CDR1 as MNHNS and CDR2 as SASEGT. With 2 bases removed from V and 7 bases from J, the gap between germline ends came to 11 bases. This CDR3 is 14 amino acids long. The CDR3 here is CASSEWGAGEKLFF. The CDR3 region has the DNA TGTGCCAGCAGTGAATGGGGGGCAGGTGAAAAACTGTTTTTT.

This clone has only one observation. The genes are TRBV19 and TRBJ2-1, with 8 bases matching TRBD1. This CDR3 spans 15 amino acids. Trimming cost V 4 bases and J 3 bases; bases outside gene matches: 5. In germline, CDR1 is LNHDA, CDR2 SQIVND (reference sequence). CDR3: CASSKGQGFYNEQFF. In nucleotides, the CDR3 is TGTGCCAGTAGTAAAGGACAGGGATTCTACAATGAGCAGTTCTTC.

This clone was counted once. CDR3 amino acids: CASSLTVVRDEQFF. DNA of the CDR3: TGCGCCAGCAGCTTAACAGTCGTCCGCGATGAGCAGTTCTTC. V is TRBV5-1 and J is TRBJ2-1; no firm D call. Germline V gene lookup returns CDR1 SGHRS and CDR2 YFSETQ. V lost 2 bases to trimming and J lost 8 bases, with 14 bases between them. The CDR3 is 14 amino acids.

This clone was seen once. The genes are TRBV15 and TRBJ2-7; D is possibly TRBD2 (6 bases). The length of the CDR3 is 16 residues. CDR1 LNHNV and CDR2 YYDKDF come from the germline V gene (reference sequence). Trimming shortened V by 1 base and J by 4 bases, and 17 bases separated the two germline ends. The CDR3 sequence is CATSRVNSGSLYEQYF. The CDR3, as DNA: TGTGCCACCAGCAGAGTAAATAGCGGTTCTTTATACGAGCAGTACTTC.

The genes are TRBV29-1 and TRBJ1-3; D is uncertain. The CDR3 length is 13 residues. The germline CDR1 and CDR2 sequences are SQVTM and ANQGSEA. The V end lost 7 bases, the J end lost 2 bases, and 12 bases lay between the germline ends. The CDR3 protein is CSAASGTGNTIYF. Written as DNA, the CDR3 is TGCAGCGCTGCCTCCGGGACTGGAAACACCATATATTTT.

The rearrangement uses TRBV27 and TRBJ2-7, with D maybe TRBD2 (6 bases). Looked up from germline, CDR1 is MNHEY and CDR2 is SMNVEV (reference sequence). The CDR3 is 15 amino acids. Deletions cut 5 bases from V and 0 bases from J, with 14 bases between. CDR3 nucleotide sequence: TGTGCCAGCAGTACCTCTAGCGCCCTCTCCTACGAGCAGTACTTC. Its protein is CASSTSSALSYEQYF.

DNA for the CDR3: TGCGCCAGTCGACGCAGGGGCTCTGGGGCCAACGTCCTGACTTTC. It encodes CASRRRGSGANVLTF. This sequence joins TRBV10-2 and TRBJ2-6, with a tentative D call TRBD1 (6 bases). V lost 9 bases and J lost 0, with 12 bases in between. Germline loops: CDR1 WSHSY, CDR2 SAAADI. The CDR3 length is 15 residues.

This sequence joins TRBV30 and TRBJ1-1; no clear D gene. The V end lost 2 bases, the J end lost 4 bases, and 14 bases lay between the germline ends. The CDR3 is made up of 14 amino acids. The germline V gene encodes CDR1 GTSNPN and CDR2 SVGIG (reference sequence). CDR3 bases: TGTGCCTGGAGTCTAAAAGGAGGGAGCACTGAAGCTTTCTTT. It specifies CAWSLKGGSTEAFF.

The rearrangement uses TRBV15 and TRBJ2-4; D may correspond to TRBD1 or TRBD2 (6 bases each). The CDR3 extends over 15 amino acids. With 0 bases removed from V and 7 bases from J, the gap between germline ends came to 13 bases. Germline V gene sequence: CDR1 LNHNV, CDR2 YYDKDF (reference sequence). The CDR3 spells CATSRDRGLGNIQYF. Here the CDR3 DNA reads TGTGCCACCAGCAGAGACCGGGGGCTGGGGAACATTCAGTACTTC.

CDR3 region: CASSHNNREIYGYTF. DNA for the CDR3: TGTGCCAGCAGTCATAACAACAGGGAAATCTATGGCTACACCTTC. This chain uses TRBV28 with TRBJ1-2, with D tentatively TRBD1 (6 bases). V was shortened by 5 bases and J by 4 bases, with 17 bases between the two germline ends. This CDR3 has 15 amino acids. Germline-derived CDR1 and CDR2 are MDHEN and SYDVKM.

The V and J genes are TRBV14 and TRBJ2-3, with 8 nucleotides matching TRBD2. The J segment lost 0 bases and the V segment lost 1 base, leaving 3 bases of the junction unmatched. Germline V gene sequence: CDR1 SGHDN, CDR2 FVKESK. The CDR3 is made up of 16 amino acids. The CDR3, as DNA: TGTGCCAGCAGCCAAGGCCGGACTAGCAGCACAGATACGCAGTATTTT. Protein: CASSQGRTSSTDTQYF. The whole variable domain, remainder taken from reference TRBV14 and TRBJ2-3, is EAGVTQFPSHSVIEKGQTVTLRCDPISGHDNLYWYRRVMGKEIKFLLHFVKESKQDESGMPNNRFLAERTGGTYSTLKVQPAELEDSGVYFCASSQGRTSSTDTQYFGPGTRLTVL.

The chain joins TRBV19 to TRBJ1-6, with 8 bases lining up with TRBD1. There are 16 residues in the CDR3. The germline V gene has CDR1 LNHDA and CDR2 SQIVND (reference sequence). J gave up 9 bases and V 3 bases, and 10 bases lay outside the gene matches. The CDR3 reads CASSIGNRGASSPLHF. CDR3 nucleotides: TGTGCCAGTAGTATTGGAAACAGGGGGGCAAGTTCACCCCTCCACTTT.

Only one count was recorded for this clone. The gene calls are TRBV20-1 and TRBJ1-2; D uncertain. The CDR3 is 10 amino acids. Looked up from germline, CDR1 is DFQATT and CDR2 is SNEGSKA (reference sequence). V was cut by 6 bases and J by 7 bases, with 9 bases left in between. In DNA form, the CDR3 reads TGCAGTGCCCCTTCTCGTGGCTACACCTTC. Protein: CSAPSRGYTF.

The CDR3 coding sequence is TGTGCCAGCAGAGCTACAGGGGGCAGGGCTGAAGCTTTCTTT. Encoded protein: CASRATGGRAEAFF. The chain employs TRBV6-1 and TRBJ1-1; 9 bases match TRBD1. CDR3 length: 14 residues. Per the germline V gene, CDR1 is MNHNS and CDR2 is SASEGT. V trimming: 6 bases; J trimming: 6 bases; junction bases outside the gene matches: 8.

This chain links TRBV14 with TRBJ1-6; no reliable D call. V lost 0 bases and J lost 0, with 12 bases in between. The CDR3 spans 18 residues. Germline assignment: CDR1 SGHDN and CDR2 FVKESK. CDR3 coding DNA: TGTGCCAGCAGCCAAGATCGGGAGGAAAGCTCCTATAATTCACCCCTCCACTTT. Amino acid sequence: CASSQDREESSYNSPLHF.

DNA of the CDR3: TGCGCCAGCAGCCCCTTAGCGGGAGTGAGAGCCGATGAGCAGTTCTTC. This gives the protein CASSPLAGVRADEQFF. The chain employs TRBV4-3 and TRBJ2-1; TRBD2 aligns across 9 bases. With V trimmed by 4 bases and J by 8 bases, 12 bases remained unmatched. The CDR3 consists of 16 residues. Germline values: CDR1 LGHNA, CDR2 YSLEER.

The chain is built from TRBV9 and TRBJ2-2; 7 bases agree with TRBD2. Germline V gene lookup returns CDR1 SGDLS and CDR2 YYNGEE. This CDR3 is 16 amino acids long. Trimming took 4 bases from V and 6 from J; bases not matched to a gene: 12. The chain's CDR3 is CASSQSVLAIPGELFF. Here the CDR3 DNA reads TGTGCCAGCAGCCAAAGCGTACTAGCGATCCCCGGGGAGCTGTTTTTT. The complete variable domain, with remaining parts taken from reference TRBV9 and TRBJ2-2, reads DSGVTQTPKHLITATGQRVTLRCSPRSGDLSVYWYQQSLDQGLQFLIQYYNGEERAKGNILERFSAQQFPDLHSELNLSSLELGDSALYFCASSQSVLAIPGELFFGEGSRLTVL.

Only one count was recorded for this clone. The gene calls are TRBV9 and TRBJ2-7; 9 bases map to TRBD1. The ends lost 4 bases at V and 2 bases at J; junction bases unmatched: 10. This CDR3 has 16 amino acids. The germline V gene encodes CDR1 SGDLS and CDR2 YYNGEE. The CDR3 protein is CASSTAGTGKAYEQYF. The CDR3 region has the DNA TGTGCCAGCAGCACGGCCGGGACAGGGAAAGCCTACGAGCAGTACTTC.

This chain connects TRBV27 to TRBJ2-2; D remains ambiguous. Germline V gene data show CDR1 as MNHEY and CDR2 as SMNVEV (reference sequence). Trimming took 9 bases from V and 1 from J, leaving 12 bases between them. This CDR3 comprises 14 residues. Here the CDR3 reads CASWQLGNTGELFF. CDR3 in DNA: TGTGCCAGTTGGCAACTCGGGAACACCGGGGAGCTGTTTTTT.

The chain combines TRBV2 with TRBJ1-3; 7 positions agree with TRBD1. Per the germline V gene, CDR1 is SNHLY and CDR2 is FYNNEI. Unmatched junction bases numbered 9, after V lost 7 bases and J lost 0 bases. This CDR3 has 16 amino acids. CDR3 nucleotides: TGTGCCAGCAACCCTACAGGGGACTACTCTGGAAACACCATATATTTT. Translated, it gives CASNPTGDYSGNTIYF.

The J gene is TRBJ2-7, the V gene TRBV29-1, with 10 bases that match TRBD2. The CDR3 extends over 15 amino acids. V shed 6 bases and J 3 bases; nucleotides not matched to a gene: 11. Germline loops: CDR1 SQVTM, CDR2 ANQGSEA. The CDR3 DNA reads TGCAGCGTGCAACCTAGCGGGGGAGGAATCTACGAGCAGTACTTC. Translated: CSVQPSGGGIYEQYF.

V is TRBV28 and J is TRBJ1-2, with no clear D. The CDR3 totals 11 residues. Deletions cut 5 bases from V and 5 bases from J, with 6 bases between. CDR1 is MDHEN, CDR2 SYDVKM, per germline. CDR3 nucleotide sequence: TGTGCCAGCAGTCCCCATTATGGCTACACCTTC. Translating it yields CASSPHYGYTF.

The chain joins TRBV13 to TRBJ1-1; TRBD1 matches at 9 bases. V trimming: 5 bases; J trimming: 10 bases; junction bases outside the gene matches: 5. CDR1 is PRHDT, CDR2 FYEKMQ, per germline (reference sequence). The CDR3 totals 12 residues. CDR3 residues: CASSPGQGLAFF. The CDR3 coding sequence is TGTGCCAGCAGCCCGGGACAGGGCTTAGCTTTCTTT. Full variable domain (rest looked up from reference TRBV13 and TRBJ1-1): AAGVIQSPRHLIKEKRETATLKCYPIPRHDTVYWYQQGPGQDPQFLISFYEKMQSDKGSIPDRFSAQQFSDYHSELNMSSLELGDSALYFCASSPGQGLAFFGQGTRLTVV.

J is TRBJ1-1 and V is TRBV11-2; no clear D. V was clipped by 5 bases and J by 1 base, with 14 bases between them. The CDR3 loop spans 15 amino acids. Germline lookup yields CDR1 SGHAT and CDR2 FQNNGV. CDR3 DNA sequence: TGTGCCAGCAGCACCCCTAAGAGAGGGAACACTGAAGCTTTCTTT. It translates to CASSTPKRGNTEAFF.

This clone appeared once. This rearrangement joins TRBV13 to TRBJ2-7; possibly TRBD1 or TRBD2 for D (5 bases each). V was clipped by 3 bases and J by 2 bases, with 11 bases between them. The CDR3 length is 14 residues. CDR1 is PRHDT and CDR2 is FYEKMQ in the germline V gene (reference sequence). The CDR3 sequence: CASSFGTQTYEQYF. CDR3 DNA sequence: TGTGCCAGCAGCTTTGGGACGCAAACCTACGAGCAGTACTTC.

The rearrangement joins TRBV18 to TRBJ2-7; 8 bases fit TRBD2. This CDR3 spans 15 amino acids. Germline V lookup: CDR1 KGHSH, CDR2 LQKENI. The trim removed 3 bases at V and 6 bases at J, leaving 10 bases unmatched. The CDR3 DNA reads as TGTGCCAGCTCACCTTGTGATAGCGGGGTTTGCGAGCAGTACTTC. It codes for CASSPCDSGVCEQYF.

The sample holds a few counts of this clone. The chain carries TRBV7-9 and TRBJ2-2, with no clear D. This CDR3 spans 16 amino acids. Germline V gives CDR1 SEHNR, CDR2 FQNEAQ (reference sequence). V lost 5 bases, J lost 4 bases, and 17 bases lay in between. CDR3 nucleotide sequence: TGTGCCAGCAGCGTCTACACTGGGATGGGCACCGGGGAGCTGTTTTTT. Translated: CASSVYTGMGTGELFF.

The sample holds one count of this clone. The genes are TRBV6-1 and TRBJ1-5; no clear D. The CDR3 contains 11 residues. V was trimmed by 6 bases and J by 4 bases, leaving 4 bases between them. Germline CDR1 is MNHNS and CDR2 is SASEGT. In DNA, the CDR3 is TGTGCCAGCAGGGAGAATCAGCCCCAGCATTTT. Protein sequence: CASRENQPQHF.

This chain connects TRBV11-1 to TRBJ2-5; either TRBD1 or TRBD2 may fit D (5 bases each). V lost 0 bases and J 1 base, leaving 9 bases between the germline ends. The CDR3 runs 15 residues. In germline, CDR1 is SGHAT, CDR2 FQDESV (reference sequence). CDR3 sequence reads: CASSLAVGGQETQYF. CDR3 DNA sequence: TGTGCCAGCAGCTTAGCTGTTGGGGGCCAAGAGACCCAGTACTTC.